This T cell receptor beta chain derives from a study of response to subunit inactivated influenza vaccine. The study, taken as a whole, reports: Each seasonal flu vaccination may recruit only limited new T cells, authors suggested.

Germline values: CDR1 MDHEN, CDR2 SYDVKM. The CDR3 totals 16 residues. The junction had 12 bases not matched to a gene; V was cut back by 2 bases and J by 9 bases. A single record per CDR3 protein comes from TCRdb applying MiXCR to the RT-PCR reads. The data hold about 190,000 distinct CDR3 sequences, with 14% observed a single time. This clonotype has only a few counts. The antigen is unknown. This sequence originates from a man aged 50-59 years who received an inactivated influenza vaccine. This sample comprised CD8+ T cells sorted from PBMCs, obtained 5 days after vaccination. This sequence joins TRBV28 and TRBJ2-1; 8 nucleotides agree with TRBD2. CDR3 region: CASSLIVGGVPVEQFF. The CDR3 region has the DNA TGTGCCAGCAGTTTAATCGTCGGGGGGGTCCCCGTTGAGCAGTTCTTC. The whole variable domain, filled in from reference TRBV28 and TRBJ2-1, reads DVKVTQSSRYLVKRTGEKVFLECVQDMDHENMFWYRQDPGLGLRLIYFSYDVKMKEKGDIPEGYSVSREKKERFSLILESASTNQTSMYLCASSLIVGGVPVEQFFGPGTRLTVL.